This TCR beta chain was sequenced during a study of regulatory T cells in long-lasting Graves disease. Study details: Persistent Graves' disease denoted over 5 years of antithyroid drugs plus positive TSH receptor antibodies. Overall study findings and caveats: Under persistent disease, TRBV28, TRBJ1-2 and TRBJ2-5 were used preferentially.

The time point: persistent/refractory GD, antithyroid drugs over 5 years with positive TRAb. After RNA was extracted from PBMCs, the TCR library was made from it. The patient group derived from an endocrinology department in Xi'an, China. This clonotype was seen ten or more times. Its antigen is undetermined. Arm-PCR of CDR3 regions with iRepertoire HTBI primers generated TCR beta libraries. One entry per CDR3 protein results from TCRdb running MiXCR on the multiplex PCR reads. The sample contains roughly 700,000 distinct CDR3 sequences, around 30% of which appear only once. With 4 bases removed from V and 2 bases from J, the gap between germline ends came to 9 bases. CDR1 is MNHNS and CDR2 is SASEGT in the germline V gene. CDR3 size: 13 residues.

Sequencing used peripheral blood mononuclear cells (PBMCs), obtained when the disease was refractory, from a patient treated with antithyroid drugs. The origin of this receptor is a female donor with Graves disease. V gene TRBV6-1 combines with J gene TRBJ2-7, with D perhaps matching TRBD1 (6 bases). The CDR3 loop reads CASSAWDTYEQYF. The CDR3 bases are TGTGCCAGCAGTGCGTGGGACACCTACGAGCAGTACTTC.